A selection of T cell receptor beta chains follows, all from one sample in a study of blood T cells in healthy people across ages. TCRdb passed the 5' RACE reads through MiXCR, listing each CDR3 protein once. The table records 1.5 million to 2 million distinct CDR3 sequences, just under 50% of them present only once. Sequenced sample: blood. The source of these receptors is a woman aged 40-49 years in good health. The CDR3 runs from the conserved cysteine through the conserved F or W. The D gene is left open where the match is weak. Size is omitted from some rows. Given values are once, few, many or a class for expanded clones.

j_call d_call v_call clone_size cdr3_nt cdr3_aa
TRBJ2-7 TRBD1 TRBV20-1 NA TGCAGTGCTAGAGATGGACAGGTGCGAAGGGGCTCCTACGAGCAGTACTTC CSARDGQVRRGSYEQYF
TRBJ1-4 TRBD1 TRBV20-1 once TGCAGTGCACCTACAGGGGGCGGGAATGAAAAACTGTTTTTT CSAPTGGGNEKLFF
TRBJ2-3 TRBD2 TRBV7-2 NA TGTGCCAGTAAACTTAGCGGGGGGGCTCCAGATACGCAGTATTTT CASKLSGGAPDTQYF
TRBJ2-7 NA TRBV28 few TGTGCCAGCAGTTTCAGGGGCACCGAGCAGTACTTC CASSFRGTEQYF
TRBJ2-5 NA TRBV13 NA TGTGCCAGCAGCTTATATGCCCGGGGTCAAGAGACCCAGTACTTC CASSLYARGQETQYF
TRBJ2-6 NA TRBV20-1 NA TGCAGTGCCCCGGACATTAGCTCTGGGGCCAACGTCCTGACTTTC CSAPDISSGANVLTF
TRBJ2-3 NA TRBV4-3 few TGCGCCAGCAGCCAAGAGGGGAGTAGGAGCACAGATACGCAGTATTTT CASSQEGSRSTDTQYF
TRBJ2-5 TRBD1 TRBV29-1 many TGCAGCGTTGAACAGGGGGCGCGGGAGACCCAGTACTTC CSVEQGARETQYF
TRBJ1-2 TRBD1 TRBV29-1 NA TGCAGCGTTGTGGGGCAGGGGGCAATCTATGGCTACACCTTC CSVVGQGAIYGYTF
TRBJ2-7 TRBD2 TRBV7-9 few TGCGCCGGGACTAGCGTCGATGAGCAGTACTTC CAGTSVDEQYF
TRBJ1-1 TRBD1 TRBV29-1 few TGCAGCGTTAGGAGGACAGGGCCTGAAGCTTTCTTT CSVRRTGPEAFF